The 30 T cell receptor beta chains presented below share a single source sample, sequenced in a study of shared clonotypes between healthy human individuals. Assay used: immunoSEQ multiplex PCR; TCRdb lists only in-frame clones, some missing. Of about a million clones in the sample, over 75% were seen once. The sequenced sample consisted of memory CD4+ T cells sorted from blood. Subset of the sample: CD45RA-negative fraction. These receptors were collected from a man aged 18 to 35 in good health.

The genes are TRBV10-2 and TRBJ2-1; 14 bases fit TRBD2. The CDR3 is 20 amino acids. Unmatched junction bases numbered 13, after V lost 6 bases and J lost 0 bases. From germline, CDR1 is WSHSY and CDR2 SAAADI. The CDR3 bases are TGCGCCAGCAGGGGGGGACTAGCGGGAGAGCTATGGAACTCCTACAATGAGCAGTTCTTC. Translated: CASRGGLAGELWNSYNEQFF.

This CDR3 is CASSQHRTGTRNYEQYF. DNA of the CDR3: TGTGCCAGCAGCCAACACCGCACCGGGACTAGAAACTACGAGCAGTACTTC. The rearrangement links TRBV7-2 to TRBJ2-7; 8 bases align to TRBD2. V shed 5 bases and J 3 bases; nucleotides not matched to a gene: 15. The CDR3 covers 17 residues. CDR1 is SGHTA and CDR2 is FQGNSA in the germline V gene.

The chain uses TRBV10-3 and TRBJ1-5; D is uncertain. CDR1 is ENHRY, CDR2 SYGVKD, per germline. V lost 10 bases, J lost 4 bases, and 17 bases lay in between. This CDR3 comprises 14 residues. Written as DNA, the CDR3 is TGTGCCACCGCTCTCGGGCAAGCTAATCAGCCCCAGCATTTT. Its translation is CATALGQANQPQHF.

The rearrangement uses TRBV7-2 and TRBJ1-5, with 9 bases fitting TRBD1. After removal of 0 bases from V and 4 bases from J, the junction contained 7 bases not matched to a gene. The CDR3 covers 17 residues. Per germline, CDR1 SGHTA and CDR2 FQGNSA. The CDR3 sequence: CASSLALLQGANQPQHF. DNA for the CDR3: TGTGCCAGCAGCTTAGCGCTGTTACAGGGGGCGAATCAGCCCCAGCATTTT.

About this clone: The identical CDR3 is also encoded by other nucleotide sequences in the sample. This sequence joins TRBV10-3 and TRBJ2-5; D is undetermined. V lost 3 bases and J lost 2, with 7 bases in between. The CDR3 consists of 13 residues. The germline CDR1 and CDR2 sequences are ENHRY and SYGVKD. The CDR3 DNA reads TGTGCCATCAGTGATCGCGTACAAGAGACCCAGTACTTC. Translated, it gives CAISDRVQETQYF.

The chain recombines TRBV5-4 with TRBJ2-6; D is perhaps TRBD2 (7 bases). CDR1 and CDR2 from the germline V gene are SGHNT and YYREEE (reference sequence). CDR3 length equals 16 residues. Trimming stripped 5 bases from V and 2 bases from J, with 14 bases between. CDR3 nucleotide sequence: TGTGCCAGCAGTCCCAGAGGGGGGGCTGGGGCCAACGTCCTGACTTTC. Protein product: CASSPRGGAGANVLTF.

The chain joins TRBV2 to TRBJ2-2, with no clear D. The CDR3 runs to 15 residues. Germline V gives CDR1 SNHLY, CDR2 FYNNEI. Trimming stripped 3 bases from V and 4 bases from J, with 12 bases between. The CDR3 loop is CASSEAIQSTGELFF. DNA of the CDR3: TGTGCCAGCAGTGAGGCTATACAAAGCACCGGGGAGCTGTTTTTT.

The genes are TRBV5-4 and TRBJ2-5; D is ambiguous. Germline lookup yields CDR1 SGHNT and CDR2 YYREEE (reference sequence). Trimming shortened V by 0 bases and J by 1 base, and 10 bases separated the two germline ends. The CDR3 spans 15 residues. The CDR3 here is CASSLGVNLQETQYF. The CDR3 region has the DNA TGTGCCAGCAGCTTGGGAGTTAACCTCCAAGAGACCCAGTACTTC.

The chain is built from TRBV5-4 and TRBJ2-5; TRBD2 matches 7 bases. CDR3 size: 14 residues. After removal of 4 bases from V and 5 bases from J, the junction contained 8 bases not matched to a gene. Germline-derived CDR1 and CDR2 are SGHNT and YYREEE (reference sequence). CDR3 nucleotides: TGTGCCAGCAGCGCGGCAGCGGGGAGGGAGACCCAGTACTTC. Protein product: CASSAAAGRETQYF.

This chain joins TRBV25-1 and TRBJ2-1; the match to TRBD1 covers 11 bases. V was clipped by 10 bases and J by 3 bases; unmatched bases: 8. The germline CDR1 and CDR2 sequences are MGHDK and SYGVNS. The CDR3 runs to 15 residues. This chain's CDR3 is CATKSGTGGYNEQFF. The CDR3 coding sequence is TGTGCCACAAAATCCGGGACAGGGGGCTACAATGAGCAGTTCTTC.

This chain links TRBV4-3 with TRBJ2-7; unclear D gene. Germline V gene lookup returns CDR1 LGHNA and CDR2 YSLEER. V lost 0 bases and J lost 0, with 9 bases in between. The CDR3 is made up of 15 amino acids. The DNA of the CDR3 is TGCGCCAGCAGCCAAGATGAGTTGAGCTCCTACGAGCAGTACTTC. It yields the protein CASSQDELSSYEQYF.

This clone was counted ten times or more. The gene calls are TRBV5-4 and TRBJ1-6, with 9 positions matching TRBD1. CDR1 is SGHNT and CDR2 is YYREEE in the germline V gene (reference sequence). V trimming: 0 bases; J trimming: 9 bases; junction bases outside the gene matches: 1. This CDR3 has 14 amino acids. The CDR3 loop is CASSLDRGRSPLHF. In nucleotides, the CDR3 is TGTGCCAGCAGCTTGGACAGGGGGCGTTCACCCCTCCACTTT.

The chain carries TRBV5-1 and TRBJ1-4, with D hard to call. The CDR3 is made up of 14 amino acids. V lost 5 bases and J 4 bases, leaving 12 bases between the germline ends. Germline-derived CDR1 and CDR2 are SGHRS and YFSETQ. The CDR3 sequence is CASRPAAGNEKLFF. The CDR3 coding sequence is TGCGCCAGCAGACCCGCCGCCGGTAATGAAAAACTGTTTTTT.

This clone was seen a handful of times. The rearrangement links TRBV21-1 to TRBJ2-3; TRBD1 is the table's D call and was not checked against the DNA. TRBV21-1 is designated a pseudogene. There are 15 residues in the CDR3. The CDR3 here is CASRSLLRGRDTQYF. CDR3 nucleotide sequence: TGTGCCAGCAGGTCTCTCTTAAGGGGCCGAGATACGCAGTATTTT.

This clone appeared once. Other DNA sequences in this sample translate to the same CDR3. The J gene is TRBJ2-1, the V gene TRBV30, with TRBD2 matching 8 bases. The germline gives CDR1 GTSNPN, CDR2 SVGIG (reference sequence). V gave up 3 bases and J gave up 5 bases; unmatched junction bases: 3. The CDR3 runs 13 residues. CDR3 protein: CAWSPLADNEQFF. Written as DNA, the CDR3 is TGTGCCTGGAGCCCACTAGCGGACAATGAGCAGTTCTTC. The whole variable domain, filled in from reference TRBV30 and TRBJ2-1, reads SQTIHQWPATLVQPVGSPLSLECTVEGTSNPNLYWYRQAAGRGLQLLFYSVGIGQISSEVPQNLSASRPQDRQFILSSKKLLLSDSGFYLCAWSPLADNEQFFGPGTRLTVL.

The chain employs TRBV7-2 and TRBJ2-3; weak D call: TRBD1 (6 bases). This CDR3 has 14 residues. V was cut by 5 bases and J by 1 base, with 10 bases left in between. Germline CDR1 reads SGHTA; CDR2 reads FQGNSA. Here the CDR3 reads CASSTGLGTDTQYF. Written as DNA, the CDR3 is TGTGCCAGCAGCACAGGGTTGGGCACAGATACGCAGTATTTT.

This clone was recorded a few times. This chain links TRBV27 with TRBJ2-1, with 7 nucleotides matching TRBD1. The CDR3 extends over 15 amino acids. Per the germline V gene, CDR1 is MNHEY and CDR2 is SMNVEV (reference sequence). J was trimmed by 0 bases and V by 2 bases; bases with no gene match: 1. The CDR3 DNA follows: TGTGCCAGCAGTTTAAGGGGGCCCTCCTACAATGAGCAGTTCTTC. This sequence encodes CASSLRGPSYNEQFF.

The J gene is TRBJ1-2, the V gene TRBV30; no definite D call. The V end lost 5 bases, the J end lost 4 bases, and 20 bases lay between the germline ends. The CDR3 extends over 15 amino acids. The germline V gene encodes CDR1 GTSNPN and CDR2 SVGIG (reference sequence). CDR3 region: CAWVRIHRLGYGYTF. The DNA of the CDR3 is TGTGCCTGGGTTAGGATTCACCGTCTGGGCTATGGCTACACCTTC.

This clone was observed a single time. This sequence joins TRBV14 and TRBJ1-2; the D gene is possibly TRBD1 (5 bases). V was cut by 0 bases and J by 4 bases, with 12 bases left in between. The CDR3 loop spans 15 amino acids. Germline V gene data show CDR1 as SGHDN and CDR2 as FVKESK. The CDR3 nucleotides read TGTGCCAGCAGCCAAGATCTGGGCAGGGCCTATGGCTACACCTTC. It codes for CASSQDLGRAYGYTF.

V and J are TRBV30 and TRBJ1-1, with D perhaps TRBD1 (6 bases). The CDR3 runs to 13 residues. V was pared by 3 bases and J by 4 bases, with 12 bases between. CDR1 GTSNPN and CDR2 SVGIG come from the germline V gene (reference sequence). In DNA form, the CDR3 reads TGTGCCTGGAGAAGGGGGGGGTCCACTGAAGCTTTCTTT. It is translated as CAWRRGGSTEAFF.

The rearrangement links TRBV27 to TRBJ2-1; unclear D gene. The CDR3 runs 15 residues. With 6 bases removed from V and 4 bases from J, the gap between germline ends came to 16 bases. Germline CDR1 is MNHEY and CDR2 is SMNVEV (reference sequence). CDR3 DNA sequence: TGTGCCAGCAGGCCACTTGGGTATAGGTACAATGAGCAGTTCTTC. Encoded protein: CASRPLGYRYNEQFF.

The V gene is TRBV5-4, the J gene TRBJ2-5, with 7 bases identical to TRBD2. The CDR3 covers 16 residues. Trimming at V came to 0 bases and at J to 1 base, leaving 6 bases not matched to a gene. The V gene's germline CDR1 is SGHNT and CDR2 YYREEE (reference sequence). Written as DNA, the CDR3 is TGTGCCAGCAGCTTGGATCTAGCGGCCCTCCAAGAGACCCAGTACTTC. This encodes CASSLDLAALQETQYF.

This sequence joins TRBV7-2 and TRBJ2-1, with TRBD1 identical over 9 bases. After removal of 6 bases from V and 0 bases from J, the junction contained 0 bases not matched to a gene. This CDR3 has 14 amino acids. CDR1 SGHTA and CDR2 FQGNSA come from the germline V gene. The DNA for the CDR3 is TGTGCCAGCAGGACAGGGGGCTCCTACAATGAGCAGTTCTTC. Translated: CASRTGGSYNEQFF.

Concerning this clone: A much larger clone lies one base from this, so it may be a read error. The V gene is TRBV6-5, the J gene TRBJ1-1; D possibly corresponds to TRBD1 (5 bases). The length of the CDR3 is 13 residues. CDR1 and CDR2 (germline): MNHEY, SVGAGI. CDR3: CASRRQRNTGAFF. The CDR3 DNA reads as TGTGCCAGCAGGAGACAGAGGAACACTGGAGCTTTCTTT.

The V gene is TRBV6-6, the J gene TRBJ1-1; maybe TRBD1 (5 bases). The germline gives CDR1 MNHNY, CDR2 SVGAGI (reference sequence). The CDR3 sequence is 14 residues long. Between the trimmed V and J ends, which lost 3 bases and 1 base, there was a span of 9 bases. In DNA form, the CDR3 reads TGTGCCAGCAGTTATAGAGGGGAGAACACTGAAGCTTTCTTT. This encodes CASSYRGENTEAFF.

This clone was counted only a few times. The chain employs TRBV7-8 and TRBJ1-5; D is unclear. V was pared by 1 base and J by 2 bases, with 9 bases between. The length of the CDR3 is 15 residues. CDR1 SGHVS and CDR2 FQNEAQ come from the germline V gene. In DNA, the CDR3 is TGTGCCAGCAGCTTAGACGGCCGAGGCAATCAGCCCCAGCATTTT. Translating gives CASSLDGRGNQPQHF.

This chain connects TRBV11-2 to TRBJ2-6, with D tentatively TRBD2 (7 bases). This CDR3 is built from 18 residues. Trimming removed 5 bases from V and 4 bases from J, with 21 bases in between. Germline V gene sequence: CDR1 SGHAT, CDR2 FQNNGV. The CDR3 region is CASSPEPGGALGANVLTF. CDR3 in DNA: TGTGCCAGCAGCCCTGAGCCGGGGGGCGCGTTAGGGGCCAACGTCCTGACTTTC.

This clone showed up many times. The chain combines TRBV2 with TRBJ2-2; 8 nucleotides match TRBD2. The CDR3 covers 14 residues. The trim removed 10 bases at V and 0 bases at J, leaving 4 bases unmatched. Germline CDR1 is SNHLY and CDR2 is FYNNEI. CDR3 loop: CATASGSNTGELFF. Written as DNA, the CDR3 is TGTGCCACCGCTAGCGGGTCGAACACCGGGGAGCTGTTTTTT.

Regarding this clone: This CDR3 is also generated by other DNA sequences in the sample. The rearrangement uses TRBV5-1 and TRBJ2-3; TRBD2 aligns across 14 bases. Germline CDR1 and CDR2: SGHRS and YFSETQ. This CDR3 region has 15 residues. Trimming removed 3 bases from V and 6 bases from J; junction bases left unmatched: 3. The CDR3 nucleotides read TGCGCCAGCAGCTCCAGGACTAGCGGGAGGGATACGCAGTATTTT. It is translated as CASSSRTSGRDTQYF.

The chain joins TRBV13 to TRBJ1-1; D not certain. V was cut by 10 bases and J by 5 bases, with 20 bases left in between. CDR3 size: 14 residues. Germline CDR1 and CDR2: PRHDT and FYEKMQ (reference sequence). In nucleotides, the CDR3 is TGTGCCACCCGGGTTGTCGGGGTTTGGACTGAAGCTTTCTTT. It yields the protein CATRVVGVWTEAFF.